Following are 28 T cell receptor beta chains from one sample sequenced in a study of control samples from healthy donors and cancer patients. Assay: immunoSEQ multiplex PCR; the TCRdb copy retains only in-frame clones and omits some. The sample includes roughly 99,000 clones, approximately 78% of them seen just once. The sequenced material came from blood. These receptors were collected from a man between 60 and 70 years old in good health.

The gene calls are TRBV24-1 and TRBJ2-1; 10 positions match TRBD2. Unmatched junction bases numbered 12, after V lost 4 bases and J lost 10 bases. The CDR3 totals 16 residues. CDR1 is KGHDR and CDR2 is SFDVKD in the germline V gene. The DNA of the CDR3 is TGTGCCACCAGTGACCCCGGGACTAGCGTATCTTACGAGCAGTTCTTC. This encodes CATSDPGTSVSYEQFF.

This clone has a single count. The J gene is TRBJ2-3, the V gene TRBV12-3 or TRBV12-4; 8 bases are shared with TRBD2. J was trimmed by 6 bases and V by 10 bases; bases with no gene match: 9. CDR3 length: 13 residues. This CDR3 reads CATHGGGPDTQYF. For the CDR3, the DNA is TGTGCCACGCACGGCGGGGGGCCGGATACGCAGTATTTT.

The chain has TRBV5-5 and TRBJ1-4; TRBD1 agrees at 7 bases. J gave up 2 bases and V 4 bases, and 8 bases lay outside the gene matches. The CDR3 spans 16 residues. CDR1 and CDR2 (germline): SGHKS, YYEKEE (reference sequence). The CDR3 nucleotides are TGTGCCAGCAGCCTGGCCGGGACAGTGACTAATGAAAAACTGTTTTTT. It yields the protein CASSLAGTVTNEKLFF.

This clone appeared a few times. The chain joins TRBV15 to TRBJ2-3, with D possibly being TRBD2 (5 bases). Germline CDR1 LNHNV, CDR2 YYDKDF (reference sequence). Trimming removed 3 bases at V and 1 base at J, with 8 bases between. This CDR3 has 14 residues. CDR3 coding DNA: TGTGCCACCAGCAGTTACGGGGGCACAGATACGCAGTATTTT. Protein: CATSSYGGTDTQYF.

Turning to this clone: The junction departs from germline at one end; a sequencing error may be responsible. This chain joins TRBV11-3 and TRBJ2-5, with a tentative D call TRBD1 (5 bases). The CDR3 length is 15 residues. Germline loops: CDR1 SGHNT, CDR2 YENEEA. DNA for the CDR3: TGTGCCAGCAGCCTAACTTGGCAGGGCGAAGAGATCCAGTACTTC. Its protein product is CASSLTWQGEEIQYF.

This chain joins TRBV29-1 and TRBJ2-2; tentative D call: TRBD1 (6 bases). Germline V gene lookup returns CDR1 SQVTM and CDR2 ANQGSEA. V gave up 6 bases and J gave up 0 bases, with 17 bases separating them. CDR3 size: 16 residues. The CDR3 DNA is TGCAGCGTCCTGACCCGGGACAACGCGAACACCGGGGAGCTGTTTTTT. Translation gives CSVLTRDNANTGELFF.

The chain is built from TRBV4-2 and TRBJ1-6; D is undetermined. The V gene lost 1 base and the J gene lost 9 bases, with 16 bases spanning the gap. Germline V lookup: CDR1 LGHNA, CDR2 YNFKEQ. CDR3 length equals 16 residues. The CDR3 loop is CASSQVLAGLGSPLHF. CDR3 DNA: TGTGCCAGCAGCCAAGTCTTGGCCGGACTAGGTTCACCCCTCCACTTT.

This clone occurred once. V is TRBV5-1 and J is TRBJ2-5, with 7 bases lining up with TRBD2. CDR1 SGHRS and CDR2 YFSETQ come from the germline V gene. Trimming at V came to 0 bases and at J to 2 bases, leaving 7 bases not matched to a gene. This CDR3 comprises 16 residues. CDR3 in amino acids: CASSLGSVGGQETQYF. The CDR3 bases are TGCGCCAGCAGCTTGGGATCCGTCGGGGGGCAAGAGACCCAGTACTTC.

This chain uses TRBV5-1 with TRBJ2-2; D is possibly TRBD1 (6 bases). The CDR3 is made up of 15 amino acids. From germline, CDR1 is SGHRS and CDR2 YFSETQ. V was cut by 4 bases and J by 5 bases, with 15 bases left in between. This CDR3 reads CASSLTGMETGELFF. The CDR3 DNA sequence: TGCGCCAGCAGCCTTACAGGGATGGAAACCGGGGAGCTGTTTTTT.

V gene TRBV7-8 combines with J gene TRBJ2-7, with 7 bases fitting TRBD1. Germline CDR1 SGHVS, CDR2 FQNEAQ. After removal of 5 bases from V and 2 bases from J, the junction contained 3 bases not matched to a gene. The CDR3 consists of 13 residues. In DNA form, the CDR3 reads TGTGCCAGCAGCCCGACAGGGACCTACGAGCAGTACTTC. Its protein is CASSPTGTYEQYF.

This rearrangement joins TRBV5-1 to TRBJ2-5; D is tentatively TRBD1 or TRBD2 (7 bases each). Looked up from germline, CDR1 is SGHRS and CDR2 is YFSETQ. V lost 5 bases and J lost 5, with 13 bases in between. This CDR3 region has 13 residues. This CDR3 is CASRGRGGETQYF. The CDR3 coding sequence is TGCGCCAGCAGGGGCAGGGGGGGTGAGACCCAGTACTTC. The variable domain in full, with the rest retrieved from reference TRBV5-1 and TRBJ2-5, is KAGVTQTPRYLIKTRGQQVTLSCSPISGHRSVSWYQQTPGQGLQFLFEYFSETQRNKGNFPGRFSGRQFSNSRSEMNVSTLELGDSALYLCASRGRGGETQYFGPGTRLLVL.

Concerning this clone itself: The junction differs from germline at one of its ends, possibly a read error. Here the CDR3 DNA reads TGTGCCAGCAGATTAGCAGGGCTCGGAAACACCATATATTTT. It yields the protein CASRLAGLGNTIYF. The rearrangement links TRBV11-2 to TRBJ1-3; maybe TRBD1 (5 bases). The germline gives CDR1 SGHAT, CDR2 FQNNGV. This CDR3 spans 14 amino acids.

This sequence joins TRBV6-5 and TRBJ2-1; D is perhaps TRBD2 (6 bases). This CDR3 spans 15 amino acids. Germline V gene data show CDR1 as MNHEY and CDR2 as SVGAGI. Between the trimmed V and J ends, which lost 6 bases and 7 bases, there was a span of 19 bases. The CDR3, as DNA: TGTGCCAGCAGCGAGACTAGTTTCGTGGGGAATGAGCAGTTCTTC. This translates into CASSETSFVGNEQFF.

This chain connects TRBV9 to TRBJ2-1; no clear D gene. Trimming shortened V by 3 bases and J by 0 bases, and 13 bases separated the two germline ends. The germline V gene has CDR1 SGDLS and CDR2 YYNGEE. The CDR3 length is 16 residues. The CDR3 loop is CASSANPRSSYNEQFF. The CDR3 DNA sequence: TGTGCCAGCAGCGCTAACCCTAGGAGCTCCTACAATGAGCAGTTCTTC.

The gene calls are TRBV6-1 and TRBJ1-5, with TRBD1 identical over 7 bases. Germline V gives CDR1 MNHNS, CDR2 SASEGT. This CDR3 has 19 residues. Unmatched junction bases numbered 13, after V lost 1 base and J lost 1 base. DNA of the CDR3: TGTGCCAGCAGTGAAGAAAGTGGGGGACAGAGACTAAGCAATCAGCCCCAGCATTTT. The encoded protein is CASSEESGGQRLSNQPQHF.

This clone was observed a handful of times. The chain carries TRBV11-3 and TRBJ2-2; 7 bases agree with TRBD1. Germline CDR1 is SGHNT and CDR2 is YENEEA. CDR3 length equals 14 residues. The V and J ends lost 5 bases and 9 bases, in that order; junction bases with no gene match: 9. The CDR3 protein is CASSPRQGVRELFF. The CDR3 bases are TGTGCCAGCAGCCCCCGACAGGGCGTCAGGGAGCTGTTTTTT.

This chain links TRBV6-6 with TRBJ1-5; D is unresolved. The CDR3 is made up of 13 amino acids. Trimming left V 2 bases short and J 7 bases short, with 9 bases between. Germline lookup yields CDR1 MNHNY and CDR2 SVGAGI (reference sequence). The CDR3: CASSYRVLQPQHF. The CDR3 region has the DNA TGTGCCAGCAGTTACAGGGTACTCCAGCCCCAGCATTTT.

The chain combines TRBV5-1 with TRBJ1-5, with a tentative D call TRBD1 (5 bases). V lost 2 bases, J lost 6 bases, and 12 bases lay in between. Germline V gene data show CDR1 as SGHRS and CDR2 as YFSETQ. The CDR3 loop spans 14 amino acids. The CDR3 DNA sequence: TGCGCCAGCAGCTTCGGGGGGAACGGTCAGCCCCAGCATTTT. It codes for CASSFGGNGQPQHF.

The V and J genes are TRBV30 and TRBJ1-2; tentatively, D is TRBD1 (5 bases). V lost 0 bases and J lost 5, with 13 bases in between. The germline V gene has CDR1 GTSNPN and CDR2 SVGIG (reference sequence). The CDR3 consists of 14 residues. In DNA, the CDR3 is TGTGCCTGGAGTGTGTTTTCCGGGGGGTATGGCTACACCTTC. This encodes CAWSVFSGGYGYTF.

V and J are TRBV5-1 and TRBJ2-6, with 9 positions matching TRBD1. Germline V lookup: CDR1 SGHRS, CDR2 YFSETQ. There are 18 residues in the CDR3. V lost 0 bases to trimming and J lost 0 bases; unmatched junction nucleotides: 4. The CDR3: CASSLGGTGNSGANVLTF. The DNA of the CDR3 is TGCGCCAGCAGCTTGGGAGGGACAGGGAACTCTGGGGCCAACGTCCTGACTTTC.

This clone was seen a few times. The chain links TRBV6-6 to TRBJ2-1; D is unresolved. CDR1 MNHNY and CDR2 SVGAGI come from the germline V gene (reference sequence). This CDR3 is built from 10 residues. Trimming stripped 5 bases from V and 7 bases from J, with 3 bases between. CDR3 residues: CASSRNEQFF. CDR3 nucleotides: TGTGCCAGCAGTCGGAATGAGCAGTTCTTC.

The chain employs TRBV30 and TRBJ1-2, with 8 positions matching TRBD1. There are 14 residues in the CDR3. V lost 8 bases and J lost 3; bases outside the gene matches: 11. Per germline, CDR1 GTSNPN and CDR2 SVGIG (reference sequence). The CDR3 DNA is TGTGCCCGCTCACAGGGGGGAAGCTACTATGGCTACACCTTC. Encoded protein: CARSQGGSYYGYTF.

Only a few counts were recorded for this clone. The chain recombines TRBV4-1 with TRBJ1-5; D is undetermined. Looked up from germline, CDR1 is MGHRA and CDR2 is YSYEKL. V dropped 1 base and J dropped 4 bases, with 8 bases sitting between them. The CDR3 runs to 14 residues. CDR3 loop: CASSQVEGNQPQHF. The CDR3 region has the DNA TGCGCCAGCAGCCAAGTCGAAGGAAATCAGCCCCAGCATTTT.

With regard to this clone: The DNA is left out, because the CDR3 cannot be placed on it with certainty; the CDR3 is given as TCRdb lists it. The chain links TRBV9 to TRBJ2-5. The CDR3 has 13 amino acids, counting both end residues. Per germline, CDR1 SGDLS and CDR2 YYNGEE. The CDR3 is CASSVAEGTRPYF.

Only one count was recorded for this clone. The rearrangement uses TRBV28 and TRBJ1-2; 8 nucleotides align to TRBD1. J gave up 7 bases and V 8 bases, and 9 bases lay outside the gene matches. In germline, CDR1 is MDHEN, CDR2 SYDVKM. CDR3 length: 13 amino acids. The CDR3 sequence is CASSVRQGPGYTF. The CDR3 DNA reads as TGTGCCAGCTCGGTTAGACAGGGGCCTGGCTACACCTTC.

On this clone itself: One end of the junction varies from germline; a read error may be responsible. Different DNA sequences within this sample yield the same CDR3. V is TRBV6-2 or TRBV6-3 and J is TRBJ2-7; D gene uncertain. The germline V gene encodes CDR1 MNHEY and CDR2 SVGEGT. The CDR3 extends over 11 amino acids. The CDR3 protein is CASSYSLEQYF. The CDR3 DNA follows: TGTGCCAGCAGCTATTCCCTCGAGCAATACTTC.

This clone has only a few counts. The CDR3: CASSPHPRGQAGELFF. For the CDR3, the DNA is TGCGCCAGCAGCCCTCACCCAAGGGGTCAGGCCGGGGAGCTGTTTTTT. The chain uses TRBV4-1 and TRBJ2-2; D perhaps matches TRBD1 (5 bases). V was shortened by 4 bases and J by 6 bases, with 18 bases between the two germline ends. The CDR3 length is 16 residues. The germline CDR1 and CDR2 sequences are MGHRA and YSYEKL.

The gene calls are TRBV19 and TRBJ2-2; 7 bases agree with TRBD1. The CDR3 sequence is 16 residues long. V dropped 7 bases and J dropped 7; count of bases not matched to a gene: 15. Germline CDR1 LNHDA, CDR2 SQIVND (reference sequence). As DNA, the CDR3 is TGTGCCAGTACCATAGGTGGACAGGTGCTGGACGGGGAGCTGTTTTTT. Its translation: CASTIGGQVLDGELFF.